This record looks at one T cell receptor (beta chain) sequence and its context. This clone was seen many times. Its specific antigen is unknown. Base quality data are lacking; no much larger clone is found one base away. A second Seattle source provided samples from volunteer blood donors who had recovered from COVID-19. Whole blood was collected in K2EDTA tubes by collaborating institutions according to the institutions' own protocols. For TCRbeta analysis, collaborators shipped samples as frozen whole blood, isolated PBMCs, or DNA extracted from either of those sample types. This entry belongs to a study of blood T cell repertoires in COVID-19 (dated by TCRdb to about 2020). For the study in its entirety: The collaborator samples originated in the United States, Italy and Spain and spanned the acute and convalescent phases of COVID-19. Where available, HLA class I and class II types were taken from metadata supplied by the sample provider and were not determined by assay-based typing. The material from the prospective study consisted of cDNA or gDNA derived from T cells, B-cell-depleted T cells, or PBMCs. Deeply sampled blood TCRbeta repertoires from subjects exposed to, actively infected with, or recovered from COVID-19 were included in the dataset. The repertoires were released in a freely available public database meant as a resource for research on the immune response to SARS-CoV-2. Samples came from the ongoing ImmuneRACE study (first 160 participants) plus 1,254 subjects from 6 global collaborators. A de-identified subject ID, COVID-19 status, age in years and sex were almost always included in the sample metadata. The investigation overall reported the following: The quantity of clinical and demographic metadata differed by source and by participant and was supplied without curation.

The immunoSEQ Assay, a bias-controlled multiplex PCR, was used to amplify TCRbeta CDR3 regions from genomic DNA. In the authors' own workflow: Nucleated cell counts per sample were estimated from amplification of reference gene primers within the assay. To quantify the absolute abundance of each unique TCRbeta CDR3 rearrangement, sequence reads were collapsed and filtered. Productive Simpson clonality was computed per sample as the square root of Simpson's diversity index over productive rearrangements. Sourced from immuneACCESS, this table was stored by TCRdb with only in-frame sequences that have V and J called. A share of the clones is absent; for the studies checked, an unresolved V gene accounts for under half, and the remainder has no known explanation. D and trimming come from the DNA, and the V and J calls and clone size come from that table. Counted in this sample were under 300,000 clones; over 80% of them appeared once. The ten most abundant clones make up around 2% of the sample.

Trimming takes 3 bases off V and 2 bases off J; junction bases not matched to a gene: 7. Looking up the germline V gene (reference sequence) yields CDR1 SGHKS and CDR2 YYEKEE. Including the terminal cysteine and phenylalanine, the CDR3 comprises 16 residues. This entry keeps only the CDR3 DNA: 48 bases, framed from base 1. Sequenced input: peripheral blood. The chain couples TRBV5-5 to TRBJ2-2; 7 of the junction bases match TRBD2. The receptor's source is a man aged 25 to 40 who had recovered from COVID-19. The CDR3 reads CASSWKAGPNTGELFF. The nucleotide sequence is TGTGCCAGCAGCTGGAAAGCGGGGCCCAACACCGGGGAGCTGTTTTTT. The CDR3, completed at both ends by the reference TRBV5-5 and TRBJ2-2 genes, gives the full variable domain DAGVTQSPTHLIKTRGQQVTLRCSPISGHKSVSWYQQVLGQGPQFIFQYYEKEERGRGNFPDRFSARQFPNYSSELNVNALLLGDSALYLCASSWKAGPNTGELFFGEGSRLTVL.